This T cell receptor beta chain was profiled in a study of CDR3 diversity in severe acne. This clonotype has a count of ten or more. TCRdb fed the PCR reads into MiXCR, producing one record per CDR3 protein. The sample has roughly 100,000 distinct CDR3 sequences; approximately 47% are singletons. Germline assignment: CDR1 SGHDT and CDR2 YYEEEE. This CDR3 spans 13 amino acids. V lost 2 bases and J lost 2, with 2 bases in between. This TCR was sampled from a male donor with acne. The sequenced material came from blood. The rearrangement joins TRBV5-6 to TRBJ1-6; D is unclear. This CDR3 is CASSFTYNSPLHF. Written as DNA, the CDR3 is TGTGCCAGCAGCTTCACCTATAATTCACCCCTCCACTTT. The full variable domain, with the rest looked up from reference TRBV5-6 and TRBJ1-6, is DAGVTQSPTHLIKTRGQQVTLRCSPKSGHDTVSWYQQALGQGPQFIFQYYEEEERQRGNFPDRFSGHQFPNYSSELNVNALLLGDSALYLCASSFTYNSPLHFGNGTRLTVT.